Following are 29 T cell receptor beta chains from one sample sequenced in a study of monozygotic twins with inflammatory bowel disease. TCRdb reprocessed the 5' RACE reads, keeping one entry per CDR3 protein, no DNA. The data include around 410,000 distinct CDR3 sequences; the top ten clones carry around 2.4%. Sequencing was done on a sample of blood. Source of these receptors: a human donor with ulcerative colitis or Crohn's disease, or a healthy co-twin of an affected twin (not recorded which).

The chain combines TRBV20-1 with TRBJ2-1; TCRdb gives TRBD2 as the D gene, but with no DNA this cannot be confirmed. This CDR3 region has 12 residues. CDR1 and CDR2 (germline): DFQATT, SNEGSKA (reference sequence). The CDR3 region is CSAGTSGTEQFF.

This chain connects TRBV5-1 to TRBJ2-3; the TCRdb D gene call, TRBD1, has no DNA to confirm it. Germline V lookup: CDR1 SGHRS, CDR2 YFSETQ. The CDR3 spans 15 residues. CDR3 region: CASSPQGPSTDTQYF.

V is TRBV18 and J is TRBJ2-6; TCRdb names TRBD2, which stays unverified in the absence of DNA. This CDR3 has 20 residues. Germline V gives CDR1 KGHSH, CDR2 LQKENI. The CDR3 sequence: CASSPLPLISFSSGANVLTF.

The chain is built from TRBV20-1 and TRBJ1-1; TCRdb's D gene call, TRBD1, goes unchecked for lack of DNA. CDR3 length: 13 amino acids. CDR1 and CDR2 (germline): DFQATT, SNEGSKA (reference sequence). CDR3 amino acids: CSATESRGFGAFF.

The chain uses TRBV6-2 or TRBV6-3 and TRBJ1-6; the TCRdb D gene call, TRBD1, has no DNA to confirm it. Germline lookup yields CDR1 MNHEY and CDR2 SVGEGT. The CDR3 has 12 residues. CDR3 sequence reads: CASRGVNSPLHF.

CDR3 sequence: CASSQDPATETQYF. V is TRBV14 and J is TRBJ2-5. The germline V gene has CDR1 SGHDN and CDR2 FVKESK. This CDR3 contains 14 residues.

This sequence joins TRBV7-2 and TRBJ2-1; TCRdb's D call, TRBD1, is unchecked because there is no DNA. Looked up from germline, CDR1 is SGHTA and CDR2 is FQGNSA. This CDR3 has 15 residues. CDR3 protein: CASSLAGGPLNEQFF.

This chain joins TRBV4-1 and TRBJ1-1; TCRdb's D call of TRBD1 is untestable without DNA. Germline V lookup: CDR1 MGHRA, CDR2 YSYEKL. The CDR3 is 15 residues long. CDR3 sequence reads: CASSLRGVVNTEAFF.

V and J are TRBV6-1 and TRBJ1-4. This CDR3 contains 14 residues. The V gene's germline CDR1 is MNHNS and CDR2 SASEGT. CDR3 region: CASSLTSQNEKLFF.

This sequence joins TRBV20-1 and TRBJ2-1; the TCRdb D gene call, TRBD1, has no DNA to confirm it. The V gene's germline CDR1 is DFQATT and CDR2 SNEGSKA (reference sequence). This CDR3 spans 12 amino acids. CDR3 in amino acids: CSARDRGRGQFF.

This sequence joins TRBV7-9 and TRBJ2-5; TCRdb names TRBD1, which stays unverified in the absence of DNA. This CDR3 spans 16 amino acids. CDR1 and CDR2 (germline): SEHNR, FQNEAQ (reference sequence). The CDR3 loop is CASSWGTGAGSETQYF.

The chain employs TRBV30 and TRBJ1-4; absent DNA, TCRdb's TRBD1 call cannot be checked. Per germline, CDR1 GTSNPN and CDR2 SVGIG (reference sequence). The CDR3 is 14 amino acids. The CDR3 sequence: CAWTPDRADEKLFF.

V is TRBV15 and J is TRBJ1-2; TCRdb returns TRBD1, unconfirmable since there is no DNA. Germline V lookup: CDR1 LNHNV, CDR2 YYDKDF (reference sequence). The CDR3 totals 14 residues. CDR3 sequence: CATSRDPTGVGYTF.

The chain employs TRBV5-5 and TRBJ2-2. In germline, CDR1 is SGHKS, CDR2 YYEKEE (reference sequence). The CDR3 is 15 amino acids. This CDR3 reads CASSLWAANTGELFF.

The chain uses TRBV6-2 or TRBV6-3 and TRBJ1-1; the D gene TCRdb calls, TRBD1, cannot be checked with no DNA. CDR1 and CDR2 from the germline V gene are MNHEY and SVGEGT. The CDR3 is 16 residues long. The CDR3 sequence: CVSSYERGRIIGEAFF.

This rearrangement joins TRBV15 to TRBJ1-3. The CDR3 has 15 amino acids. Germline CDR1 reads LNHNV; CDR2 reads YYDKDF (reference sequence). The CDR3 loop is CATSRDGGPRNTIYF.

The CDR3 spells CASSENGQGVAEAFF. This chain links TRBV25-1 with TRBJ1-1; TCRdb gives TRBD1 as the D gene, but with no DNA this cannot be confirmed. Per germline, CDR1 MGHDK and CDR2 SYGVNS. CDR3 size: 15 residues.

The chain has TRBV5-1 and TRBJ2-7. CDR1 is SGHRS and CDR2 is YFSETQ in the germline V gene. This CDR3 has 13 residues. The CDR3 is CASRVSPTYEQYF.

The rearrangement joins TRBV5-6 to TRBJ2-2. The CDR3 spans 14 residues. Germline V lookup: CDR1 SGHDT, CDR2 YYEEEE. The CDR3 here is CASSLDQWTGELFF. The entire variable domain, with the rest obtained from reference TRBV5-6 and TRBJ2-2, is as follows: DAGVTQSPTHLIKTRGQQVTLRCSPKSGHDTVSWYQQALGQGPQFIFQYYEEEERQRGNFPDRFSGHQFPNYSSELNVNALLLGDSALYLCASSLDQWTGELFFGEGSRLTVL.

This chain connects TRBV7-9 to TRBJ2-7; lacking DNA, the TRBD1 call made by TCRdb goes unchecked. Germline CDR1 reads SEHNR; CDR2 reads FQNEAQ (reference sequence). This CDR3 is 14 amino acids long. CDR3 protein: CASGKTGIGLKQYF.

The rearrangement joins TRBV28 to TRBJ1-1; TCRdb proposes TRBD1, but this gene call is untestable without DNA. Germline V gene data show CDR1 as MDHEN and CDR2 as SYDVKM. This CDR3 contains 16 residues. The CDR3: CASSPGGGGWSTEAFF.

The CDR3 loop reads CASSFLQGLSGNTIYF. This chain links TRBV7-9 with TRBJ1-3. Germline-derived CDR1 and CDR2 are SEHNR and FQNEAQ (reference sequence). The CDR3 consists of 16 residues.

The chain employs TRBV7-9 and TRBJ1-1. The CDR3 loop spans 12 amino acids. CDR1 is SEHNR and CDR2 is FQNEAQ in the germline V gene (reference sequence). The chain's CDR3 is CASSLAETWAFF. Combining the CDR3 with reference TRBV7-9 and TRBJ1-1 gives the whole variable domain DTGVSQNPRHKITKRGQNVTFRCDPISEHNRLYWYRQTLGQGPEFLTYFQNEAQLEKSRLLSDRFSAERPKGSFSTLEIQRTEQGDSAMYLCASSLAETWAFFGQGTRLTVV.

The chain joins TRBV18 to TRBJ2-2; the TCRdb call, TRBD1, lacks DNA for checking. The CDR3 spans 18 residues. Per germline, CDR1 KGHSH and CDR2 LQKENI. Here the CDR3 reads CASSQPHPGTGMSGELFF.

The chain joins TRBV29-1 to TRBJ1-1. Germline CDR1 is SQVTM and CDR2 is ANQGSEA. The CDR3 contains 11 residues. The CDR3 spells CSADRDTEAFF.

The chain combines TRBV2 with TRBJ1-2. This CDR3 has 12 amino acids. CDR1 and CDR2 (germline): SNHLY, FYNNEI. CDR3 sequence: CASIEANYGYTF. Variable domain in full (rest from reference TRBV2 and TRBJ1-2): EPEVTQTPSHQVTQMGQEVILRCVPISNHLYFYWYRQILGQKVEFLVSFYNNEISEKSEIFDDQFSVERPDGSNFTLKIRSTKLEDSAMYFCASIEANYGYTFGSGTRLTVV.

The J gene is TRBJ2-3, the V gene TRBV4-1; the D call from TCRdb, TRBD2, cannot be confirmed without DNA. From germline, CDR1 is MGHRA and CDR2 YSYEKL. This CDR3 contains 17 residues. CDR3 residues: CASSHPLGAGVEDTQYF.

The genes are TRBV10-3 and TRBJ1-4. The CDR3 contains 12 residues. Germline loops: CDR1 ENHRY, CDR2 SYGVKD. This chain's CDR3 is CAISGDGGKLFF.

The J gene is TRBJ2-4, the V gene TRBV3-1; TCRdb's assignment of TRBD1 cannot be checked, as there is no DNA. Per germline, CDR1 LGHDT and CDR2 YNNKEL (reference sequence). The CDR3 spans 16 residues. The CDR3 is CASSQGVGTGKNIQYF.